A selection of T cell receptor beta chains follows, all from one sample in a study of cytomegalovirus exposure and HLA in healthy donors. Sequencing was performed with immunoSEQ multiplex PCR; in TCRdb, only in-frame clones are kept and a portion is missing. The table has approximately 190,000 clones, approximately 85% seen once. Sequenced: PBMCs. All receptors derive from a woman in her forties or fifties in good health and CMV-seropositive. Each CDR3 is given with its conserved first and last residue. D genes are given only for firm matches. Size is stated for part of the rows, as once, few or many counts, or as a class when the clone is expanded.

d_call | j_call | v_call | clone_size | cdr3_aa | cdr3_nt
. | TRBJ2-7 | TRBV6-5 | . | CASSYGQNYEQYF | TGTGCCAGCAGTTACGGACAGAACTACGAGCAGTACTTC
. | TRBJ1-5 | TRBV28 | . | CASRLSGGGNQPQHF | TGTGCCAGCAGGCTCTCGGGTGGTGGCAATCAGCCCCAGCATTTT
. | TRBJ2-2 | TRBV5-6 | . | CASSLDRRPGELFF | TGTGCCAGCAGCTTGGACAGAAGGCCCGGGGAGCTGTTTTTT
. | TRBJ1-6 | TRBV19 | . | CASSIQGQGGSPLHF | TGTGCCAGTAGTATTCAAGGGCAGGGTGGATCACCCCTCCACTTT
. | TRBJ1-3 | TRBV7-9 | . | CSSSLPPGGRNTIYF | TGTTCCAGCAGCTTACCTCCGGGGGGGAGAAACACCATATATTTT
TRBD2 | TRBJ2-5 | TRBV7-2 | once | CASSSLAGRQTQYF | TGTGCCAGCAGCTCACTAGCGGGGCGACAGACCCAGTACTTC
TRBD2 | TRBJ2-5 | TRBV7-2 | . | CASSLVGLASETQYF | TGTGCCAGCAGCTTAGTTGGACTAGCTAGCGAGACCCAGTACTTC
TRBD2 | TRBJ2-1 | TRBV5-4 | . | CASSSSGSYNNEQFF | TGTGCCAGCAGCTCTAGCGGGAGTTATAACAATGAGCAGTTCTTC
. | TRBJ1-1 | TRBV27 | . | CASIQRGGDTEAFF | TGTGCCAGCATTCAACGGGGGGGCGACACTGAAGCTTTCTTT
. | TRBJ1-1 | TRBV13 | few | CASSARVDTEAFF | TGTGCCAGCAGCGCCAGGGTGGACACTGAAGCTTTCTTT
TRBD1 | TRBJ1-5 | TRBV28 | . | CASSLFDRGEQPQHF | TGTGCCAGCAGTTTATTTGACAGGGGGGAACAGCCCCAGCATTTT
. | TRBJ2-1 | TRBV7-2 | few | CASSSGLQAGNEQFF | TGTGCCAGCAGCTCCGGACTCCAGGCCGGGAATGAGCAGTTCTTC
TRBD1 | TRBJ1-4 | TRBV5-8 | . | CASSLPTGGYEKLFF | TGTGCCAGCAGCTTGCCGACAGGGGGCTATGAAAAACTGTTTTTT
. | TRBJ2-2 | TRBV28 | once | CASSSPWTATGELFF | TGTGCCAGCAGTTCTCCTTGGACAGCCACCGGGGAGCTGTTTTTT
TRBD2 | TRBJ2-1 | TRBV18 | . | CASSQTSGDYNEQFF | TGTGCCAGCTCACAAACTAGCGGAGATTACAATGAGCAGTTCTTC
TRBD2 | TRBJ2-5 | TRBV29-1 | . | CSGTSGLETQYF | TGCAGCGGGACTAGCGGCTTAGAGACCCAGTACTTC
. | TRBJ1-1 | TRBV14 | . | CASSPLDPGVSTEAFF | TGTGCCAGCAGCCCCCTAGATCCGGGGGTGAGCACTGAAGCTTTCTTT
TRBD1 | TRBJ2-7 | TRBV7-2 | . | CASSPDRGMGEQYF | TGTGCCAGCAGCCCCGACAGGGGTATGGGCGAGCAGTACTTC
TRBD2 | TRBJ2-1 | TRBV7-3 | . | CASSPRLAGLLSSYNEQFF | TGTGCCAGCAGTCCGAGACTAGCGGGTCTCCTAAGCTCCTACAATGAGCAGTTCTTC